The 19 T cell receptor beta chains presented below share a single source sample, sequenced in a study of shared clonotypes between healthy human individuals. Clones were sequenced by immunoSEQ multiplex PCR, and TCRdb holds only the in-frame ones, with some missing. The sample has about 2 million clones; about 95% are singletons. The naive CD8 fraction comprised CD45RO-negative cells positively selected for CCR7 and excluded terminally differentiated effector memory CD45RA+ cells. Sequencing input: naive CD8+ T cells sorted from blood. The receptor source for this set is a man between 18 and 29 years old in good health.

The J gene is TRBJ2-3, the V gene TRBV11-2, with TRBD2 matching 14 bases. This CDR3 region has 19 residues. With V trimmed by 3 bases and J by 1 base, 9 bases remained unmatched. Germline CDR1 and CDR2: SGHAT and FQNNGV. The CDR3 reads CASSFIDPGLAGGTDTQYF. The CDR3 DNA sequence: TGTGCCAGCAGCTTCATCGATCCGGGACTAGCGGGGGGCACAGATACGCAGTATTTT. The entire variable domain, with the rest obtained from reference TRBV11-2 and TRBJ2-3, is as follows: EAGVAQSPRYKIIEKRQSVAFWCNPISGHATLYWYQQILGQGPKLLIQFQNNGVVDDSQLPKDRFSAERLKGVDSTLKIQPAKLEDSAVYLCASSFIDPGLAGGTDTQYFGPGTRLTVL.

To note about this clone: This same CDR3 is encoded by further DNA sequences in the sample. The chain recombines TRBV7-9 with TRBJ2-7; 14 bases line up with TRBD2. This CDR3 comprises 15 residues. Germline V CDR1 and CDR2: SEHNR, FQNEAQ (reference sequence). Unmatched junction bases numbered 2, after V lost 4 bases and J lost 3 bases. The CDR3 nucleotides are TGTGCCAGCAGCTCCGGGACTAGCGGGAGCTACGAGCAGTACTTC. Its translation: CASSSGTSGSYEQYF. Using reference TRBV7-9 and TRBJ2-7 for the parts outside the CDR3, the full variable domain is DTGVSQNPRHKITKRGQNVTFRCDPISEHNRLYWYRQTLGQGPEFLTYFQNEAQLEKSRLLSDRFSAERPKGSFSTLEIQRTEQGDSAMYLCASSSGTSGSYEQYFGPGTRLTVT.

The chain couples TRBV11-2 to TRBJ2-7; 9 bases are a match to TRBD1. Germline loops: CDR1 SGHAT, CDR2 FQNNGV. The V and J ends lost 5 bases and 3 bases, in that order; junction bases with no gene match: 2. CDR3 size: 13 residues. The CDR3 region has the DNA TGTGCCAGCAGCGGGACAGGGAGCTACGAGCAGTACTTC. Protein sequence: CASSGTGSYEQYF.

The chain uses TRBV4-1 and TRBJ2-2; tentatively, D is TRBD1 or TRBD2 (5 bases each). The CDR3 is 16 residues long. Deletions cut 0 bases from V and 6 bases from J, with 14 bases between. CDR1 is MGHRA, CDR2 YSYEKL, per germline. The CDR3 region is CASSQDTGSGPGELFF. The DNA for the CDR3 is TGCGCCAGCAGCCAAGATACGGGGTCGGGGCCCGGGGAGCTGTTTTTT.

This clone occurred once. The CDR3 protein is CASSLSSGTIYGYTF. CDR3 sequence (DNA): TGTGCCAGCAGTTTATCCTCCGGGACAATCTATGGCTACACCTTC. This chain uses TRBV27 with TRBJ1-2, with TRBD1 as a possible D gene (6 bases). CDR1 MNHEY and CDR2 SMNVEV come from the germline V gene (reference sequence). Trimming removed 0 bases at V and 4 bases at J, with 12 bases between. The CDR3 is made up of 15 amino acids.

The rearrangement uses TRBV7-2 and TRBJ2-5; 9 bases fit TRBD1. V gave up 3 bases and J gave up 1 base; unmatched junction bases: 6. The germline V gene encodes CDR1 SGHTA and CDR2 FQGNSA. This CDR3 is 16 amino acids long. CDR3 DNA sequence: TGTGCCAGCAGCTTGAACAGGGGGCTGCCCCAAGAGACCCAGTACTTC. This sequence encodes CASSLNRGLPQETQYF.

The chain is built from TRBV5-1 and TRBJ2-5; the match to TRBD1 covers 7 bases. V gave up 2 bases and J gave up 5 bases; unmatched junction bases: 9. The germline CDR1 and CDR2 sequences are SGHRS and YFSETQ. The CDR3 loop spans 15 amino acids. CDR3 in DNA: TGCGCCAGCAGCTTCGGGACAGTGGGTGAGGAGACCCAGTACTTC. Translated: CASSFGTVGEETQYF.

This clone has only a few counts. The chain uses TRBV15 and TRBJ1-5; the match to TRBD1 covers 9 bases. V trimming: 3 bases; J trimming: 1 base; junction bases outside the gene matches: 1. There are 15 residues in the CDR3. Per germline, CDR1 LNHNV and CDR2 YYDKDF (reference sequence). CDR3 sequence reads: CATSRGQGSNQPQHF. The CDR3 region has the DNA TGTGCCACCAGCAGGGGACAGGGAAGCAATCAGCCCCAGCATTTT.

With respect to this clone: Other DNA sequences of this sample code for an identical CDR3. The chain has TRBV30 and TRBJ1-1; no clear D. Trimming cost V 3 bases and J 4 bases, with 6 bases left between them. Germline V gene data show CDR1 as GTSNPN and CDR2 as SVGIG (reference sequence). CDR3 length: 11 residues. The CDR3 DNA is TGTGCCTGGAGCAGTGGCACTGAAGCTTTCTTT. It yields the protein CAWSSGTEAFF.

Only a few counts were recorded for this clone. The chain carries TRBV28 and TRBJ1-5; no firm D call. V lost 4 bases and J lost 6, with 10 bases in between. The CDR3 contains 13 residues. Germline CDR1 MDHEN, CDR2 SYDVKM. This chain's CDR3 is CASSSRRFQPQHF. CDR3 bases: TGTGCCAGCAGTTCCAGGAGGTTTCAGCCCCAGCATTTT.

This chain connects TRBV5-5 to TRBJ2-7; D is perhaps TRBD1 (6 bases). The V and J ends lost 7 bases and 5 bases respectively, with 22 bases between them. The CDR3 runs to 15 residues. Per the germline V gene, CDR1 is SGHKS and CDR2 is YYEKEE (reference sequence). CDR3 in amino acids: CASRPRDNLLDEQYF. As DNA, the CDR3 is TGTGCCAGCCGACCCCGGGACAACCTTTTGGACGAGCAGTACTTC.

The chain combines TRBV28 with TRBJ1-3; unclear D gene. The CDR3 spans 15 residues. V was trimmed by 3 bases and J by 4 bases, leaving 13 bases between them. Germline CDR1 reads MDHEN; CDR2 reads SYDVKM. This CDR3 reads CASSFVAGSGNTIYF. The DNA of the CDR3 is TGTGCCAGCAGTTTCGTCGCGGGCTCCGGAAACACCATATATTTT.

A single count supports this clone. The rearrangement joins TRBV4-1 to TRBJ1-5; TRBD1 matches at 7 bases. There are 15 residues in the CDR3. Germline V lookup: CDR1 MGHRA, CDR2 YSYEKL. J gave up 5 bases and V 3 bases, and 7 bases lay outside the gene matches. The CDR3 sequence: CASSQGDSGHQPQHF. CDR3 DNA sequence: TGCGCCAGCAGCCAGGGGGACAGCGGCCATCAGCCCCAGCATTTT.

The rearrangement links TRBV9 to TRBJ2-4; D is unclear. The CDR3 is made up of 13 amino acids. Trimming shortened V by 0 bases and J by 9 bases, and 10 bases separated the two germline ends. Germline CDR1 and CDR2: SGDLS and YYNGEE. The CDR3 is CASSVEGSGIQYF. As DNA, the CDR3 is TGTGCCAGCAGCGTAGAAGGATCCGGCATTCAGTACTTC.

This chain uses TRBV11-2 with TRBJ2-2, with TRBD1 matching over 7 bases. With V trimmed by 5 bases and J by 5 bases, 14 bases remained unmatched. In germline, CDR1 is SGHAT, CDR2 FQNNGV. This CDR3 is 17 amino acids long. The CDR3 loop reads CASSDRTVQGWTGELFF. CDR3 in DNA: TGTGCCAGCAGCGACCGAACTGTACAGGGGTGGACCGGGGAGCTGTTTTTT.

The gene calls are TRBV7-2 and TRBJ2-1, with 13 bases aligning to TRBD2. The CDR3 consists of 16 residues. Germline assignment: CDR1 SGHTA and CDR2 FQGNSA. The J segment lost 8 bases and the V segment lost 4 bases, leaving 8 bases of the junction unmatched. In DNA, the CDR3 is TGTGCCAGCAGCTCCTGGACTAGCGGGAGAGTCGATGAGCAGTTCTTC. This sequence encodes CASSSWTSGRVDEQFF.

The chain is built from TRBV19 and TRBJ1-2, with 9 bases aligning to TRBD1. The CDR3 length is 13 residues. The J segment lost 2 bases and the V segment lost 10 bases, leaving 5 bases of the junction unmatched. Germline assignment: CDR1 LNHDA and CDR2 SQIVND (reference sequence). The CDR3 region has the DNA TGTGCCATTTCGGACAGGGGCAACTATGGCTACACCTTC. It codes for CAISDRGNYGYTF. Full variable domain (outside the CDR3, taken from reference TRBV19 and TRBJ1-2): DGGITQSPKYLFRKEGQNVTLSCEQNLNHDAMYWYRQDPGQGLRLIYYSQIVNDFQKGDIAEGYSVSREKKESFPLTVTSAQKNPTAFYLCAISDRGNYGYTFGSGTRLTVV.

The chain is built from TRBV7-9 and TRBJ2-2; 11 bases line up with TRBD2. CDR1 is SEHNR, CDR2 FQNEAQ, per germline (reference sequence). With V trimmed by 7 bases and J by 3 bases, 7 bases remained unmatched. This CDR3 contains 16 residues. The CDR3 sequence is CASTLTSGAYTGELFF. DNA for the CDR3: TGTGCCAGCACCCTGACTAGCGGGGCGTACACCGGGGAGCTGTTTTTT.

The rearrangement joins TRBV10-2 to TRBJ2-1; possible D gene TRBD1, 6 bases. V was cut by 2 bases and J by 3 bases, with 8 bases left in between. Germline CDR1 WSHSY, CDR2 SAAADI. This CDR3 contains 14 residues. The CDR3 nucleotides are TGCGCCAGCAGTGAGCGGGACAACTACAATGAGCAGTTCTTC. The encoded protein is CASSERDNYNEQFF.